This TCR beta chain was documented in a study of cytomegalovirus exposure and HLA in healthy donors. Primers for the PCR totalled 60 Vbeta and 13 Jbeta. Authors' data handling: Around 9.9 million shared chains were among the about 80 million unique TCR beta chains that a later analysis counted. The repertoire was sequenced with immunoSEQ multiplex PCR; TCRdb's copy has only in-frame clones and lacks some. Clone size and V and J calls were adopted from that table, with D and trimming inferred from the DNA. This table has approximately 270,000 clones, 75% to 90% appearing once. The germline V gene has CDR1 MNHNY and CDR2 SVGAGI (reference sequence). V gave up 8 bases and J gave up 2 bases; unmatched junction bases: 4. The CDR3 is made up of 13 amino acids.

The sequencing input was PBMCs. This chain links TRBV6-6 with TRBJ2-7; 9 bases line up with TRBD1. The source is a girl aged 2 to 9 in good health and CMV-seronegative. The CDR3 coding sequence is TGTGCCAGCGGCCGGGACAGGGCCTACGAGCAGTACTTC. It yields the protein CASGRDRAYEQYF.